The 31 T cell receptor beta chains given below trace back to one sample, sequenced in a study of cytomegalovirus exposure and HLA in healthy donors. PCR involved 60 Vbeta and 13 Jbeta primers. Sequencing used immunoSEQ multiplex PCR; TCRdb keeps in-frame clones, though not all of them. Of approximately 150,000 clones in the sample, roughly 85% are singletons; the top ten hold roughly 1.3%. Sequencing was done on a sample of PBMCs. Source of these receptors: a woman between 45 and 65 years old in good health and CMV-seronegative.

The V call is TRBV28, the J call TRBJ1-1, with a tentative D call TRBD1 (6 bases). Deletions cut 5 bases from V and 1 base from J, with 20 bases between. The CDR3 spans 17 residues. Germline-derived CDR1 and CDR2 are MDHEN and SYDVKM. CDR3 region: CASSTPHRARWNTEAFF. Here the CDR3 DNA reads TGTGCCAGCAGTACCCCTCACAGGGCTAGGTGGAACACTGAAGCTTTCTTT.

The chain is built from TRBV27 and TRBJ1-4, with 9 bases identical to TRBD1. Germline CDR1 and CDR2: MNHEY and SMNVEV (reference sequence). CDR3 size: 14 residues. The V gene end was trimmed by 4 bases and the J gene end by 6 bases; junction bases not matched to a gene: 3. This CDR3 is CASSSGQGYEKLFF. For the CDR3, the DNA is TGTGCCAGCAGTTCGGGACAGGGTTATGAAAAACTGTTTTTT.

The chain recombines TRBV5-1 with TRBJ2-5; TRBD2 agrees at 12 bases. This CDR3 spans 15 amino acids. Germline CDR1 reads SGHRS; CDR2 reads YFSETQ. With 2 bases clipped from V and 4 bases from J, the junction kept 3 bases outside the gene matches. The CDR3 reads CASSLASGRGETQYF. The CDR3 DNA reads as TGCGCCAGCAGCTTAGCTAGCGGGAGGGGAGAGACCCAGTACTTC.

In regard to this clone: This same CDR3 is encoded by further DNA sequences in the sample. The chain links TRBV5-1 to TRBJ2-5; no clear D gene. Trimming shortened V by 0 bases and J by 3 bases, and 9 bases separated the two germline ends. Germline CDR1 SGHRS, CDR2 YFSETQ. The CDR3 totals 14 residues. The CDR3 region is CASSLAGAEETQYF. DNA of the CDR3: TGCGCCAGCAGCTTGGCTGGTGCGGAAGAGACCCAGTACTTC.

This clone was found once. This rearrangement joins TRBV28 to TRBJ1-2, with D possibly being TRBD1 (6 bases). Trimming pared 5 bases from V and 4 bases from J, leaving 20 bases between. Per the germline V gene, CDR1 is MDHEN and CDR2 is SYDVKM. This CDR3 has 16 residues. The CDR3 DNA follows: TGTGCCAGCAGTCGCGCCGGGGGGGCTTTTAGCTATGGCTACACCTTC. Its protein is CASSRAGGAFSYGYTF.

Written as DNA, the CDR3 is TGTGCCAGCAGCCCATTAAGTAGACTAGCGGGAGTGGGCACAGATACGCAGTATTTT. It encodes CASSPLSRLAGVGTDTQYF. The chain carries TRBV7-2 and TRBJ2-3; 12 positions match TRBD2. V trimming: 5 bases; J trimming: 1 base; junction bases outside the gene matches: 13. The CDR3 has 19 amino acids. Germline CDR1 and CDR2: SGHTA and FQGNSA.

The CDR3 spells CASSLPGDSAYEQYF. CDR3 coding DNA: TGTGCCAGCAGTTTACCGGGGGACAGTGCCTACGAGCAGTACTTC. This chain links TRBV28 with TRBJ2-7, with D maybe TRBD1 (7 bases). This CDR3 comprises 15 residues. Per germline, CDR1 MDHEN and CDR2 SYDVKM. V lost 2 bases, J lost 2 bases, and 13 bases lay in between.

CDR3 coding DNA: TGTGCCAGCAGTTTCCCTGGGGGGACTGAAGCTTTCTTT. This gives the protein CASSFPGGTEAFF. V and J are TRBV28 and TRBJ1-1; D is possibly TRBD1 (5 bases). This CDR3 region has 13 residues. Trimming stripped 3 bases from V and 5 bases from J, with 10 bases between. CDR1 MDHEN and CDR2 SYDVKM come from the germline V gene.

The V call is TRBV6-1, the J call TRBJ2-2; maybe TRBD1 (8 bases). The germline CDR1 and CDR2 sequences are MNHNS and SASEGT. This CDR3 comprises 15 residues. Trimming took 6 bases from V and 5 from J, leaving 16 bases between them. CDR3 bases: TGTGCCAGCAGAGGAGACAGGGGAGGGACCGGGGAGCTGTTTTTT. Translation: CASRGDRGGTGELFF.

The V call is TRBV7-2, the J call TRBJ2-6; D ambiguous. The length of the CDR3 is 15 residues. Trimming left V 2 bases short and J 0 bases short, with 5 bases between. CDR1 and CDR2 from the germline V gene are SGHTA and FQGNSA. The CDR3 DNA is TGTGCCAGCAGCTTAAAGAGCTCTGGGGCCAACGTCCTGACTTTC. It codes for CASSLKSSGANVLTF.

The V gene is TRBV5-4, the J gene TRBJ1-2; 9 nucleotides agree with TRBD1. J lost 2 bases, V lost 0 bases, and 5 bases had no gene match. Per germline, CDR1 SGHNT and CDR2 YYREEE (reference sequence). This CDR3 spans 16 amino acids. The CDR3 loop is CASSLGGTGRNYGYTF. In nucleotides, the CDR3 is TGTGCCAGCAGCTTGGGAGGGACAGGGCGAAACTATGGCTACACCTTC.

The rearrangement links TRBV4-2 to TRBJ2-5; possible D gene TRBD2, 6 bases. Trimming took 0 bases from V and 2 from J, leaving 13 bases between them. The CDR3 totals 16 residues. Germline CDR1 and CDR2: LGHNA and YNFKEQ. DNA of the CDR3: TGTGCCAGCAGCCAAGATTCGTCGGCGGGACAAGAGACCCAGTACTTC. Protein product: CASSQDSSAGQETQYF.

This clone has a single count. Its ends do not fully match the called genes, so a read error is possible. The same CDR3 also results from other DNA sequences found in this sample. V and J are TRBV27 and TRBJ1-1, with D perhaps matching TRBD1 (5 bases). CDR3 length: 14 amino acids. Germline assignment: CDR1 MNHEY and CDR2 SMNVEV (reference sequence). The CDR3, as DNA: TGTGCCAGCAGTTTAGCGGGGCCAAACACTGAAGCCTTCTTT. Protein sequence: CASSLAGPNTEAFF.

This clone was observed a handful of times. V usage is TRBV6-5 and J usage is TRBJ1-1; maybe TRBD1 (5 bases). The CDR3 has 11 residues. Germline CDR1 is MNHEY and CDR2 is SVGAGI. Trimming took 10 bases from V and 1 from J, leaving 7 bases between them. CDR3 sequence: CATGQNTEAFF. The CDR3 bases are TGTGCCACAGGGCAGAACACTGAAGCTTTCTTT.

The chain links TRBV4-1 to TRBJ2-3; no firm D call. Trimming took off 8 bases at V and 0 bases at J, with 12 bases between the two ends. Germline values: CDR1 MGHRA, CDR2 YSYEKL. This CDR3 has 14 residues. CDR3 DNA: TGCGCCAGCCAAAGTCTAACTAGCACAGATACGCAGTATTTT. Translating gives CASQSLTSTDTQYF.

CDR3 amino acids: CASSLFTGGLNQPQHF. In nucleotides, the CDR3 is TGTGCCAGCAGTTTATTTACAGGGGGCCTGAATCAGCCCCAGCATTTT. The chain has TRBV28 and TRBJ1-5; 9 bases are shared with TRBD1. Germline V gene lookup returns CDR1 MDHEN and CDR2 SYDVKM. The CDR3 is 16 amino acids. Germline trimming cut 1 base from V and 4 bases from J; bases unmatched to any gene: 5.

The rearrangement joins TRBV7-9 to TRBJ1-3; D is ambiguous. The V gene lost 4 bases and the J gene lost 0 bases, with 19 bases spanning the gap. There are 18 residues in the CDR3. CDR1 and CDR2 from the germline V gene are SEHNR and FQNEAQ (reference sequence). In DNA, the CDR3 is TGTGCCAGCAGCTCTCCGGGCGGCCGGGGAGGCTCTGGAAACACCATATATTTT. This gives the protein CASSSPGGRGGSGNTIYF.

The count of this clone is one. The J gene is TRBJ2-4, the V gene TRBV6-6; D ambiguous. Germline values: CDR1 MNHNY, CDR2 SVGAGI (reference sequence). The V end lost 6 bases, the J end lost 3 bases, and 15 bases lay between the germline ends. This CDR3 has 15 residues. CDR3 region: CASSSTEPGKNIQYF. DNA of the CDR3: TGTGCCAGCAGCTCAACTGAACCTGGCAAAAACATTCAGTACTTC.

The chain uses TRBV5-4 and TRBJ2-4; TRBD1 might be the D (6 bases). The CDR3 has 16 residues. CDR1 SGHNT and CDR2 YYREEE come from the germline V gene (reference sequence). V was clipped by 4 bases and J by 0 bases, with 14 bases between them. The CDR3 region is CASSTKQGLAKNIQYF. CDR3 nucleotides: TGTGCCAGCAGCACCAAACAGGGTTTAGCCAAAAACATTCAGTACTTC.

The genes are TRBV6-5 and TRBJ1-1; D not certain. CDR1 and CDR2 (germline): MNHEY, SVGAGI. CDR3 length: 15 amino acids. V was cut by 5 bases and J by 3 bases, with 16 bases left in between. The CDR3 loop is CASSPPPAGYTEAFF. The CDR3 DNA reads TGTGCCAGCAGTCCCCCCCCCGCGGGATACACTGAAGCTTTCTTT.

This chain joins TRBV11-2 and TRBJ1-6, with a possible D match to TRBD1 (5 bases). CDR3 length: 16 amino acids. Deletions cut 5 bases from V and 9 bases from J, with 20 bases between. The germline CDR1 and CDR2 sequences are SGHAT and FQNNGV. The chain's CDR3 is CASSPRGVLGGSPLHF. The CDR3 nucleotides read TGTGCCAGCAGCCCTCGGGGGGTGCTCGGGGGTTCACCCCTCCACTTT. Drawing the rest from reference TRBV11-2 and TRBJ1-6, the complete variable domain is EAGVAQSPRYKIIEKRQSVAFWCNPISGHATLYWYQQILGQGPKLLIQFQNNGVVDDSQLPKDRFSAERLKGVDSTLKIQPAKLEDSAVYLCASSPRGVLGGSPLHFGNGTRLTVT.

The chain employs TRBV6-5 and TRBJ2-1; D perhaps matches TRBD2 (6 bases). V was trimmed by 4 bases and J by 0 bases, leaving 10 bases between them. The CDR3 covers 15 residues. Germline values: CDR1 MNHEY, CDR2 SVGAGI. CDR3 nucleotide sequence: TGTGCCAGCAGTTTAGCGGACGTCTCCTACAATGAGCAGTTCTTC. It is translated as CASSLADVSYNEQFF.

This sequence joins TRBV9 and TRBJ2-7; maybe TRBD2 (6 bases). Deletions cut 4 bases from V and 4 bases from J, with 12 bases between. This CDR3 has 13 amino acids. Germline V CDR1 and CDR2: SGDLS, YYNGEE. CDR3 nucleotides: TGTGCCAGCAGCCACGGGAGTGGGTACGAGCAGTACTTC. Its protein is CASSHGSGYEQYF.

For the CDR3, the DNA is TGTGCCAGCAGCTTTCTAGGCTCTGGGGCCAACGTCCTGACTTTC. Residues: CASSFLGSGANVLTF. V is TRBV7-2 and J is TRBJ2-6; D gene uncertain. Germline lookup yields CDR1 SGHTA and CDR2 FQGNSA. This CDR3 has 15 residues. The ends were cut back, 3 bases at V and 0 bases at J, with 6 bases in the middle.

The genes are TRBV7-2 and TRBJ1-1, with D tentatively TRBD1 (5 bases). The V gene's germline CDR1 is SGHTA and CDR2 FQGNSA. The V end was cut by 3 bases, the J end by 1 base, with 9 bases between. This CDR3 spans 14 amino acids. CDR3 loop: CASSFSTANTEAFF. In DNA, the CDR3 is TGTGCCAGCAGCTTCTCGACAGCGAACACTGAAGCTTTCTTT.

The rearrangement joins TRBV4-1 to TRBJ2-5; 9 positions agree with TRBD2. Per germline, CDR1 MGHRA and CDR2 YSYEKL. V lost 4 bases and J lost 1; bases outside the gene matches: 19. The CDR3 length is 20 residues. The DNA for the CDR3 is TGCGCCAGCAGCCTCAAGATTGCGGGGGGGCTTCAACACCCCCAAGAGACCCAGTACTTC. This encodes CASSLKIAGGLQHPQETQYF.

The V call is TRBV7-9, the J call TRBJ1-4; D perhaps matches TRBD1 (5 bases). This CDR3 contains 13 residues. V dropped 2 bases and J dropped 5 bases, with 6 bases sitting between them. Germline V gene sequence: CDR1 SEHNR, CDR2 FQNEAQ (reference sequence). The CDR3 DNA sequence: TGTGCCAGCAGCTTACAGGGAAATGAAAAACTGTTTTTT. Translation: CASSLQGNEKLFF. The whole variable domain, filled in from reference TRBV7-9 and TRBJ1-4, reads DTGVSQNPRHKITKRGQNVTFRCDPISEHNRLYWYRQTLGQGPEFLTYFQNEAQLEKSRLLSDRFSAERPKGSFSTLEIQRTEQGDSAMYLCASSLQGNEKLFFGSGTQLSVL.

This clone was picked up a small number of times. This sequence joins TRBV28 and TRBJ2-1, with TRBD2 identical over 8 bases. The ends lost 10 bases at V and 0 bases at J; junction bases unmatched: 5. The germline V gene encodes CDR1 MDHEN and CDR2 SYDVKM. The CDR3 length is 14 residues. The CDR3 sequence: CAIAGTDSYNEQFF. As DNA, the CDR3 is TGTGCCATAGCGGGAACCGACTCCTACAATGAGCAGTTCTTC.

This sequence joins TRBV19 and TRBJ2-7, with 8 bases matching TRBD2. V lost 5 bases to trimming and J lost 4 bases; unmatched junction nucleotides: 10. Germline-derived CDR1 and CDR2 are LNHDA and SQIVND (reference sequence). The CDR3 has 15 amino acids. CDR3 sequence (DNA): TGTGCCAGTAGTCGGTCGGGGGGGAATTCGTACGAGCAGTACTTC. Translated, it gives CASSRSGGNSYEQYF.

V usage is TRBV28 and J usage is TRBJ1-4, with TRBD1 as a possible D gene (5 bases). The V end was cut by 4 bases, the J end by 0 bases, with 12 bases between. This CDR3 region has 16 residues. In germline, CDR1 is MDHEN, CDR2 SYDVKM. In nucleotides, the CDR3 is TGTGCCAGCAGTTCCCCCGGGGGTTCAACTAATGAAAAACTGTTTTTT. Residues: CASSSPGGSTNEKLFF.

V gene TRBV28 combines with J gene TRBJ2-7; weak D call: TRBD2 (6 bases). Germline V gene lookup returns CDR1 MDHEN and CDR2 SYDVKM. This CDR3 has 16 residues. The V and J ends lost 5 bases and 3 bases respectively, with 20 bases between them. CDR3 sequence reads: CASSPMFGGSHYEQYF. For the CDR3, the DNA is TGTGCCAGCAGTCCGATGTTTGGAGGGTCCCACTACGAGCAGTACTTC.